Below are 20 T cell receptor beta chains sequenced from a single sample in a study of graft-versus-host responses after intestinal transplantation. This table comes from immunoSEQ multiplex PCR, and its TCRdb copy is limited to in-frame clones, with some not included. The table has some 90,000 clones, 85% to 95% seen once; the top ten hold 0.45% to 0.6%. For these TCRs, the target antigens are not known. Source: unstimulated CD8+ T cells sorted from spleen or lymph node cells, taken before intestinal transplant. Source of these receptors: a human donor who received an intestinal transplant.

This chain links TRBV5-1 with TRBJ2-7, with 8 positions matching TRBD1. The CDR3 has 14 residues. Trimming removed 2 bases from V and 1 base from J; junction bases left unmatched: 2. Germline V gene data show CDR1 as SGHRS and CDR2 as YFSETQ. CDR3 in amino acids: CASSLWDRSYEQYF. The CDR3 region has the DNA TGCGCCAGCAGCTTATGGGACAGGTCCTACGAGCAGTACTTC.

This chain joins TRBV29-1 and TRBJ2-7; possibly TRBD1 for D (6 bases). V gave up 4 bases and J gave up 3 bases, with 19 bases separating them. This CDR3 is 15 amino acids long. The germline V gene has CDR1 SQVTM and CDR2 ANQGSEA. CDR3 nucleotide sequence: TGCAGCGTTGTTTCTCTGGCACAGGGCATCTACGAGCAGTACTTC. Encoded protein: CSVVSLAQGIYEQYF.

The chain joins TRBV19 to TRBJ2-1; 7 bases agree with TRBD2. V lost 2 bases to trimming and J lost 7 bases; unmatched junction nucleotides: 5. The CDR3 runs 14 residues. Germline lookup yields CDR1 LNHDA and CDR2 SQIVND (reference sequence). The CDR3 region is CASSIWGRENEQFF. The DNA of the CDR3 is TGTGCCAGTAGTATATGGGGGAGGGAGAATGAGCAGTTCTTC. The whole variable domain, remainder taken from reference TRBV19 and TRBJ2-1, is DGGITQSPKYLFRKEGQNVTLSCEQNLNHDAMYWYRQDPGQGLRLIYYSQIVNDFQKGDIAEGYSVSREKKESFPLTVTSAQKNPTAFYLCASSIWGRENEQFFGPGTRLTVL.

This clone was recorded only once. The chain uses TRBV7-9 and TRBJ1-1; 8 bases align to TRBD1. The V gene's germline CDR1 is SEHNR and CDR2 FQNEAQ (reference sequence). The CDR3 contains 15 residues. Trimming cost V 1 base and J 4 bases; bases outside gene matches: 5. The CDR3 sequence: CASSLGQGIATEAFF. The DNA of the CDR3 is TGTGCCAGCAGCTTAGGACAGGGGATTGCCACTGAAGCTTTCTTT.

The gene calls are TRBV27 and TRBJ1-5; possibly TRBD1 for D (6 bases). Trimming removed 6 bases from V and 5 bases from J, with 11 bases in between. CDR3 length: 13 amino acids. CDR1 is MNHEY, CDR2 SMNVEV, per germline (reference sequence). CDR3 in DNA: TGTGCCAGCAGAGACAGGTGGGATCAGCCCCAGCATTTT. This encodes CASRDRWDQPQHF.

In nucleotides, the CDR3 is TGTGCCAGCAGCCGGACAGGGGAGTACGAGCAGTACTTC. It is translated as CASSRTGEYEQYF. This chain links TRBV14 with TRBJ2-7; 9 bases match TRBD1. Germline assignment: CDR1 SGHDN and CDR2 FVKESK. The CDR3 has 13 residues. With V trimmed by 4 bases and J by 4 bases, 2 bases remained unmatched.

J is TRBJ1-1 and V is TRBV19, with TRBD1 as a possible D gene (6 bases). CDR1 and CDR2 (germline): LNHDA, SQIVND (reference sequence). V lost 2 bases and J lost 1, with 14 bases in between. The CDR3 totals 16 residues. CDR3 region: CASSIREGGENTEAFF. The CDR3 nucleotides read TGTGCCAGTAGTATACGTGAAGGGGGAGAGAACACTGAAGCTTTCTTT.

The chain couples TRBV4-2 to TRBJ1-5; 10 bases are shared with TRBD1. J was trimmed by 4 bases and V by 0 bases; bases with no gene match: 6. CDR1 LGHNA and CDR2 YNFKEQ come from the germline V gene. CDR3 length equals 17 residues. CDR3 sequence reads: CASSQEGTGVWNQPQHF. The CDR3 bases are TGTGCCAGCAGCCAAGAAGGGACAGGGGTTTGGAATCAGCCCCAGCATTTT.

The chain joins TRBV6-6 to TRBJ1-3; TRBD1 is a possible D gene (6 bases). Germline V gene sequence: CDR1 MNHNY, CDR2 SVGAGI (reference sequence). CDR3 size: 15 residues. The V gene lost 4 bases and the J gene lost 1 base, with 11 bases spanning the gap. CDR3 DNA: TGTGCCAGCAGTTTGGACAGTCTTTCTGGAAACACCATATATTTT. Its translation: CASSLDSLSGNTIYF.

The chain combines TRBV4-1 with TRBJ2-5; tentative D call: TRBD1 (8 bases). Germline CDR1 and CDR2: MGHRA and YSYEKL. Deletions cut 1 base from V and 4 bases from J, with 16 bases between. The CDR3 totals 16 residues. The chain's CDR3 is CASSQAGQGGRETQYF. The CDR3 DNA follows: TGCGCCAGCAGCCAAGCTGGACAGGGAGGGCGAGAGACCCAGTACTTC.

This chain uses TRBV10-3 with TRBJ1-2, with a possible D match to TRBD1 (6 bases). Trimming stripped 7 bases from V and 4 bases from J, with 22 bases between. CDR1 and CDR2 from the germline V gene are ENHRY and SYGVKD. CDR3 size: 16 residues. DNA for the CDR3: TGTGCCATCACGGACCCCGTGGCAGGGGCACTCTATGGCTACACCTTC. This encodes CAITDPVAGALYGYTF.

This chain connects TRBV5-1 to TRBJ2-5; tentative D call: TRBD2 (7 bases). The V end was cut by 0 bases, the J end by 2 bases, with 14 bases between. The germline gives CDR1 SGHRS, CDR2 YFSETQ. The CDR3 is 16 amino acids. The CDR3 bases are TGCGCCAGCAGCTTGGGACTAGCAGGGGCGCAAGAGACCCAGTACTTC. It specifies CASSLGLAGAQETQYF.

This clone was recorded once. The chain combines TRBV5-4 with TRBJ2-7; 7 positions match TRBD1. Looked up from germline, CDR1 is SGHNT and CDR2 is YYREEE (reference sequence). With 0 bases clipped from V and 0 bases from J, the junction kept 3 bases outside the gene matches. The CDR3 spans 15 residues. CDR3 amino acids: CASSLEDRNSYEQYF. The CDR3 nucleotides are TGTGCCAGCAGCTTGGAGGACAGGAACTCCTACGAGCAGTACTTC.

This rearrangement joins TRBV19 to TRBJ2-1; D possibly corresponds to TRBD2 (6 bases). CDR3 length: 14 residues. Germline V gene data show CDR1 as LNHDA and CDR2 as SQIVND (reference sequence). Between the trimmed V and J ends, which lost 3 bases and 5 bases, there was a span of 11 bases. CDR3 protein: CASSIATSNNEQFF. Written as DNA, the CDR3 is TGTGCCAGTAGTATCGCGACTAGTAACAATGAGCAGTTCTTC.

This chain uses TRBV7-9 with TRBJ2-7; D gene unclear. The germline CDR1 and CDR2 sequences are SEHNR and FQNEAQ (reference sequence). CDR3 size: 15 residues. Trimming took 4 bases from V and 7 from J, leaving 20 bases between them. The CDR3 DNA sequence: TGTGCCAGCAGCTCGGGTTCAGTTACCCTTCTTGAGCAGTACTTC. This sequence encodes CASSSGSVTLLEQYF.

The V and J genes are TRBV11-2 and TRBJ1-3, with 9 bases matching TRBD1. With V trimmed by 5 bases and J by 0 bases, 11 bases remained unmatched. Germline values: CDR1 SGHAT, CDR2 FQNNGV. The CDR3 consists of 18 residues. The CDR3 coding sequence is TGTGCCAGCAGCACACCGGGACAGGGCCTTACCTCTGGAAACACCATATATTTT. Its protein is CASSTPGQGLTSGNTIYF. The whole variable domain, filled in from reference TRBV11-2 and TRBJ1-3, reads EAGVAQSPRYKIIEKRQSVAFWCNPISGHATLYWYQQILGQGPKLLIQFQNNGVVDDSQLPKDRFSAERLKGVDSTLKIQPAKLEDSAVYLCASSTPGQGLTSGNTIYFGEGSWLTVV.

The chain carries TRBV2 and TRBJ2-7; D gene ambiguous. Germline values: CDR1 SNHLY, CDR2 FYNNEI. This CDR3 comprises 14 residues. The germline V and J ends were trimmed by 6 bases and 0 bases, with 12 bases remaining between them. The CDR3 DNA reads TGTGCCAGCAGGGTTCTAGGAAGCTCCTACGAGCAGTACTTC. This encodes CASRVLGSSYEQYF.

This clone was observed a single time. The chain couples TRBV27 to TRBJ2-7; 10 bases line up with TRBD2. This CDR3 is built from 14 residues. Germline trimming cut 4 bases from V and 2 bases from J; bases unmatched to any gene: 2. Germline-derived CDR1 and CDR2 are MNHEY and SMNVEV (reference sequence). DNA of the CDR3: TGTGCCAGCAGTTGGACTAGCGGCACCTACGAGCAGTACTTC. It is translated as CASSWTSGTYEQYF.

The chain is built from TRBV4-1 and TRBJ2-5, with 12 bases lining up with TRBD2. This CDR3 comprises 17 residues. Per the germline V gene, CDR1 is MGHRA and CDR2 is YSYEKL. The V gene end was trimmed by 2 bases and the J gene end by 3 bases; junction bases not matched to a gene: 7. The chain's CDR3 is CASSQLIWTSGKETQYF. The CDR3 DNA reads as TGCGCCAGCAGCCAACTTATTTGGACTAGCGGGAAAGAGACCCAGTACTTC.

The chain recombines TRBV7-8 with TRBJ2-5; TRBD2 matches 9 bases. The germline V gene encodes CDR1 SGHVS and CDR2 FQNEAQ. This CDR3 spans 15 amino acids. Trimming cost V 0 bases and J 5 bases; bases outside gene matches: 4. The CDR3 spells CASSLAYGLAETQYF. CDR3 DNA: TGTGCCAGCAGCTTAGCTTACGGACTAGCGGAGACCCAGTACTTC. Filled out from reference TRBV7-8 and TRBJ2-5, the complete variable domain reads GAGVSQSPRYKVAKRGQDVALRCDPISGHVSLFWYQQALGQGPEFLTYFQNEAQLDKSGLPSDRFFAERPEGSVSTLKIQRTQQEDSAVYLCASSLAYGLAETQYFGPGTRLLVL.